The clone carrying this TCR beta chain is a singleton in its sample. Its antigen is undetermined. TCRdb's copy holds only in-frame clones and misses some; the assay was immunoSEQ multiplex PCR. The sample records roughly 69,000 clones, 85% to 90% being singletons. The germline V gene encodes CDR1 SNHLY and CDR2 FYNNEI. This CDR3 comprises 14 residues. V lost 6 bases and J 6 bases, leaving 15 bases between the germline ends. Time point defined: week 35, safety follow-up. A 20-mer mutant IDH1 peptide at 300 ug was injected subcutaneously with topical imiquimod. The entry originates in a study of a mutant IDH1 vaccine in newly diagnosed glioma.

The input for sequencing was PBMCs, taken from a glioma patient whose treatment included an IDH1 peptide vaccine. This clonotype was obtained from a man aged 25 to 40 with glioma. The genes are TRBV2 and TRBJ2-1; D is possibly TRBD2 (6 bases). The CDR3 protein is CASRLGRRANEQFF. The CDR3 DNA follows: TGTGCCAGCAGGTTGGGGCGGAGGGCCAATGAGCAGTTCTTC.